One T cell receptor (beta chain) is described in this entry. No antigen is known for it. At one boundary the junction diverges from the germline segment, which might be a read error. Unique molecular identifiers were attached to individual cDNA molecules. TCRdb re-derived calls from the 5' RACE reads in MiXCR, one entry per CDR3 protein. The sample lists about 39,000 distinct CDR3 sequences; roughly 7.1% were seen once. The entry originates in a study of early T cells in non-severe SARS-CoV-2 infection. On the study more broadly: Chains were not paired, and sequencing was done on bulk RNA from unsorted whole blood. Points from the study as a whole: VDJdb-based matching was biased toward anti-spike CD8 responses and missed private and CD4 specificities.

The CDR3 is 13 amino acids. From germline, CDR1 is SGHTA and CDR2 FQGNSA. This receptor was taken from an adult who was a healthcare worker with PCR-confirmed SARS-CoV-2 infection or an uninfected control (not recorded which). The sample taken for sequencing was whole blood. The chain uses TRBV7-2 and TRBJ2-7; weak D call: TRBD1 (5 bases). The DNA of the CDR3 is TGTGCCAGCAGACTGGGGCCCTCCTACGGGCAGTACTTC. Protein sequence: CASRLGPSYGQYF.